This T cell receptor (beta chain) was obtained from a study of T cell clonotyping in hematopoietic cell transplantation. The table came from immunoSEQ multiplex PCR; TCRdb's copy has only in-frame clones and leaves some out. The sample lists over 8,500 clones, roughly half occurring once. On this clone itself: The antigen is undetermined.

CDR3 length: 15 residues. V was pared by 2 bases and J by 6 bases, with 6 bases of the junction left unmatched. CDR1 and CDR2 (germline): MNHNY, SVGAGI (reference sequence). General study points: Graft donor and pretransplant recipient Inverse Simpson Index values predicted broader posttransplant TCR diversity.

The sequence was obtained from a male patient aged 50 to 60 who had an allogeneic stem cell transplant from an unrelated donor, so the T cells may come from the graft donor. Some clones in this sample may be carry-over from other donors' samples. The specimen was PBMCs, collected 30 days after allogeneic stem cell transplant. This chain connects TRBV6-6 to TRBJ1-5; 8 bases fit TRBD1. Written as DNA, the CDR3 is TGTGCCAGCAGTTACAGTCAGGGGGCGGCTCAGCCCCAGCATTTT. Translating it yields CASSYSQGAAQPQHF.